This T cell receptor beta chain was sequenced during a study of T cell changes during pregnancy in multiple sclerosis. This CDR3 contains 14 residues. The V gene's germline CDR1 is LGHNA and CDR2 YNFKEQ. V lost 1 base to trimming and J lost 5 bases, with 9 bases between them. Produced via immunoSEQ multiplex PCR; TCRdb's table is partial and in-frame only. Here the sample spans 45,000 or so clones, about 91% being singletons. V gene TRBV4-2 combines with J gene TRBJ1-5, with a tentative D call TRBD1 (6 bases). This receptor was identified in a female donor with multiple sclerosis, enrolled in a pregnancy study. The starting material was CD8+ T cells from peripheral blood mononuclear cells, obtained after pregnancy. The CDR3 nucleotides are TGTGCCAGCAGCCAAGTACAGGGCTATCAGCCCCAGCATTTT. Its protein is CASSQVQGYQPQHF.